These 25 T cell receptor beta chains came from one sample sequenced in a study of shared T cell receptors in the human thymus. The table came from immunoSEQ multiplex PCR; TCRdb's copy has only in-frame clones and leaves some out. The sample has about 500,000 clones, 75% to 85% seen once; the top ten hold about 0.013%. These same records also appear under a second study, on human thymus T cells.

Specimen: thymocytes. These receptors were collected from a boy in the first two years of life with a congenital heart defect.

The genes are TRBV14 and TRBJ1-2; 7 bases map to TRBD1. The length of the CDR3 is 17 residues. V was pared by 0 bases and J by 0 bases, with 7 bases of the junction left unmatched. Germline V gene data show CDR1 as SGHDN and CDR2 as FVKESK. CDR3 sequence (DNA): TGTGCCAGCAGCCAAGATGAGAGGGACAGCGCTAACTATGGCTACACCTTC. It translates to CASSQDERDSANYGYTF. Using reference TRBV14 and TRBJ1-2 for the parts outside the CDR3, the full variable domain is EAGVTQFPSHSVIEKGQTVTLRCDPISGHDNLYWYRRVMGKEIKFLLHFVKESKQDESGMPNNRFLAERTGGTYSTLKVQPAELEDSGVYFCASSQDERDSANYGYTFGSGTRLTVV.

This chain links TRBV6-5 with TRBJ1-4; TRBD1 matches at 10 bases. The CDR3 is 15 residues long. Germline assignment: CDR1 MNHEY and CDR2 SVGAGI. Trimming at V came to 4 bases and at J to 6 bases, leaving 5 bases not matched to a gene. The CDR3: CASSFVGQGDEKLFF. The CDR3 DNA reads as TGTGCCAGCAGTTTTGTTGGACAGGGGGATGAAAAACTGTTTTTT.

J is TRBJ1-1 and V is TRBV21-1. TRBV21-1 is a pseudogene segment. CDR3 length equals 16 residues. The CDR3 region is CASSKVQRHPNTEAFF. CDR3 sequence (DNA): TGTGCCAGCAGCAAAGTGCAGAGGCACCCGAACACTGAAGCTTTCTTT.

The chain recombines TRBV25-1 with TRBJ2-7; no clear D. CDR3 length equals 16 residues. CDR1 and CDR2 (germline): MGHDK, SYGVNS. Trimming cost V 0 bases and J 3 bases, with 15 bases left between them. This CDR3 reads CASSEYRGRSIYEQYF. The DNA of the CDR3 is TGTGCCAGCAGTGAATATCGCGGCAGAAGTATCTACGAGCAGTACTTC.

The count of this clone is one. The V call is TRBV27, the J call TRBJ2-1, with 12 bases that match TRBD2. The V and J ends lost 6 bases and 6 bases, in that order; junction bases with no gene match: 12. The germline gives CDR1 MNHEY, CDR2 SMNVEV (reference sequence). There are 17 residues in the CDR3. The CDR3 protein is CASRRPGLAGRGNEQFF. Written as DNA, the CDR3 is TGTGCCAGCAGGAGACCGGGACTAGCGGGCCGGGGCAATGAGCAGTTCTTC.

The chain has TRBV9 and TRBJ2-7, with 7 positions matching TRBD2. V lost 4 bases and J lost 4; bases outside the gene matches: 8. The CDR3 length is 14 residues. Germline V gives CDR1 SGDLS, CDR2 YYNGEE. CDR3 residues: CASSPGLGTYEQYF. The CDR3 DNA reads TGTGCCAGCAGCCCCGGACTAGGAACTTACGAGCAGTACTTC.

J is TRBJ2-1 and V is TRBV9; 10 nucleotides match TRBD2. The CDR3 sequence is 15 residues long. Germline V gives CDR1 SGDLS, CDR2 YYNGEE. V dropped 4 bases and J dropped 2; count of bases not matched to a gene: 3. The CDR3 spells CASSSSGRAYNEQFF. The CDR3 region has the DNA TGTGCCAGCAGCTCTAGCGGGAGAGCCTACAATGAGCAGTTCTTC.

This clone was observed once. This chain uses TRBV6-4 with TRBJ2-1; 13 nucleotides align to TRBD2. V gave up 9 bases and J gave up 8 bases; unmatched junction bases: 19. CDR1 is MRHNA, CDR2 SNTAGT, per germline. This CDR3 has 18 amino acids. CDR3 region: CASSAARTSGRVDDEQFF. CDR3 DNA: TGTGCCAGTAGCGCAGCCCGGACTAGCGGGAGAGTGGATGATGAGCAGTTCTTC.

A few counts support this clone. The rearrangement links TRBV5-1 to TRBJ2-7; 14 bases fit TRBD2. J gave up 7 bases and V 4 bases, and 10 bases lay outside the gene matches. Germline loops: CDR1 SGHRS, CDR2 YFSETQ. CDR3 length: 16 residues. In DNA form, the CDR3 reads TGCGCCAGCAGCGAAAGACTAGCGGGAGGGCCGGGGGAGCAGTACTTC. Protein product: CASSERLAGGPGEQYF.

This clone came up a few times. The chain links TRBV30 to TRBJ1-1, with TRBD1 identical over 10 bases. The germline V gene encodes CDR1 GTSNPN and CDR2 SVGIG (reference sequence). The CDR3 spans 13 residues. V gave up 7 bases and J gave up 1 base; unmatched junction bases: 3. This CDR3 reads CASRDRGNTEAFF. In DNA form, the CDR3 reads TGTGCCTCCCGGGACAGGGGGAACACTGAAGCTTTCTTT.

The chain employs TRBV7-8 and TRBJ1-1, with no clear D. Germline-derived CDR1 and CDR2 are SGHVS and FQNEAQ. The ends were cut back, 7 bases at V and 1 base at J, with 13 bases in the middle. The CDR3 spans 14 residues. CDR3: CASTQFWPNTEAFF. CDR3 coding DNA: TGTGCCAGCACCCAATTTTGGCCGAACACTGAAGCTTTCTTT.

V usage is TRBV27 and J usage is TRBJ1-1, with 8 nucleotides matching TRBD1. This CDR3 contains 14 residues. V shed 5 bases and J 4 bases; nucleotides not matched to a gene: 6. Germline assignment: CDR1 MNHEY and CDR2 SMNVEV (reference sequence). Written as DNA, the CDR3 is TGTGCCAGCAGTCTGACAGGGGAGGGCACTGAAGCTTTCTTT. Translated, it gives CASSLTGEGTEAFF.

The chain combines TRBV11-2 with TRBJ2-7; D is possibly TRBD1 (7 bases). Trimming shortened V by 4 bases and J by 2 bases, and 21 bases separated the two germline ends. This CDR3 contains 17 residues. The V gene's germline CDR1 is SGHAT and CDR2 FQNNGV. CDR3 residues: CASSSKGGQPGTYEQYF. The CDR3 nucleotides are TGTGCCAGCAGCTCAAAGGGGGGACAGCCAGGAACCTACGAGCAGTACTTC.

This clone appeared a few times. The J gene is TRBJ2-7, the V gene TRBV30; perhaps TRBD2 as D (6 bases). CDR1 is GTSNPN, CDR2 SVGIG, per germline (reference sequence). V was clipped by 0 bases and J by 7 bases, with 13 bases between them. The CDR3 consists of 13 residues. The CDR3 spells CAWSVLAAEEQYF. The CDR3, as DNA: TGTGCCTGGAGTGTACTAGCCGCGGAGGAGCAGTACTTC.

CDR3 nucleotide sequence: TGTGCCAGCAGTTATAAGCAGGGTGAGGTGGCTAGCGGAACCTACGAGCAGTACTTC. Translated, it gives CASSYKQGEVASGTYEQYF. This chain uses TRBV28 with TRBJ2-7, with 7 positions matching TRBD2. The CDR3 runs to 19 residues. The J segment lost 2 bases and the V segment lost 4 bases, leaving 20 bases of the junction unmatched. CDR1 and CDR2 (germline): MDHEN, SYDVKM.

The chain has TRBV30 and TRBJ1-2; 7 bases align to TRBD1. Trimming removed 0 bases from V and 5 bases from J; junction bases left unmatched: 15. The germline V gene has CDR1 GTSNPN and CDR2 SVGIG (reference sequence). The CDR3 extends over 17 amino acids. The CDR3 sequence is CAWSVHRGQWVGYGYTF. The CDR3 DNA reads as TGTGCCTGGAGTGTACATCGGGGACAGTGGGTCGGGTATGGCTACACCTTC.

The V and J genes are TRBV20-1 and TRBJ2-7; TRBD2 is a possible D gene (6 bases). Germline-derived CDR1 and CDR2 are DFQATT and SNEGSKA (reference sequence). The CDR3 loop spans 10 amino acids. In DNA, the CDR3 is TGCAGCGGGACTTCGTCCGAGCAGTACTTC. The encoded protein is CSGTSSEQYF.

This chain connects TRBV4-3 to TRBJ1-4, with 7 nucleotides matching TRBD1. The CDR3 is made up of 18 amino acids. CDR1 LGHNA and CDR2 YSLEER come from the germline V gene. V lost 1 base and J lost 0; bases outside the gene matches: 8. The CDR3 nucleotides read TGCGCCAGCAGCCAAGCCCCGGGACAGCACGCAACTAATGAAAAACTGTTTTTT. It specifies CASSQAPGQHATNEKLFF.

The chain combines TRBV12-5 with TRBJ2-7; D may be TRBD1 (5 bases). Germline V gene sequence: CDR1 LGHNT, CDR2 FRNRAP. V was pared by 4 bases and J by 0 bases, with 13 bases between. The CDR3 sequence is 15 residues long. In nucleotides, the CDR3 is TGTGCTAGTGGTTCAGGACACATAAGCTCCTACGAGCAGTACTTC. Protein sequence: CASGSGHISSYEQYF.

The chain has TRBV25-1 and TRBJ2-1; TRBD2 matches 8 bases. With 8 bases clipped from V and 6 bases from J, the junction kept 6 bases outside the gene matches. Germline CDR1 is MGHDK and CDR2 is SYGVNS. This CDR3 contains 13 residues. CDR3 DNA sequence: TGTGCCAGCTCCGGGACTAGGGGCAATGAGCAGTTCTTC. Translation gives CASSGTRGNEQFF.

The rearrangement links TRBV5-1 to TRBJ1-1; 7 bases align to TRBD1. The V gene end was trimmed by 1 base and the J gene end by 0 bases; junction bases not matched to a gene: 6. The length of the CDR3 is 16 residues. Germline CDR1 SGHRS, CDR2 YFSETQ. CDR3 region: CASSLWGQTMNTEAFF. In DNA, the CDR3 is TGCGCCAGCAGCTTGTGGGGACAGACCATGAACACTGAAGCTTTCTTT.

The chain carries TRBV11-2 and TRBJ2-7; 10 nucleotides align to TRBD1. V shed 6 bases and J 2 bases; nucleotides not matched to a gene: 7. The CDR3 has 15 residues. Per germline, CDR1 SGHAT and CDR2 FQNNGV. This chain's CDR3 is CASSPDRGPTYEQYF. The CDR3, as DNA: TGTGCCAGCAGTCCAGACAGGGGGCCTACCTACGAGCAGTACTTC.

The chain couples TRBV6-4 to TRBJ2-1; TRBD2 matches 8 bases. Looked up from germline, CDR1 is MRHNA and CDR2 is SNTAGT. V lost 5 bases, J lost 5 bases, and 11 bases stayed unmatched. This CDR3 comprises 16 residues. CDR3 in amino acids: CASSRGLGTQNNEQFF. CDR3 nucleotides: TGTGCCAGCAGTAGGGGACTAGGGACCCAGAACAATGAGCAGTTCTTC.

J is TRBJ2-4 and V is TRBV4-1; 12 bases agree with TRBD2. The CDR3 spans 20 residues. Germline V gene data show CDR1 as MGHRA and CDR2 as YSYEKL. Trimming cost V 4 bases and J 9 bases; bases outside gene matches: 22. The CDR3 reads CASSLNVGLAGINWVSIQYF. DNA of the CDR3: TGCGCCAGCAGCCTCAATGTTGGACTAGCGGGAATTAATTGGGTGAGCATTCAGTACTTC.

The chain recombines TRBV2 with TRBJ1-2, with TRBD1 matching 8 bases. The CDR3 contains 16 residues. Germline CDR1 and CDR2: SNHLY and FYNNEI. J gave up 0 bases and V 4 bases, and 7 bases lay outside the gene matches. CDR3 loop: CASSGHRDRTNYGYTF. The CDR3 nucleotides read TGTGCCAGCAGTGGACACCGGGACAGGACTAACTATGGCTACACCTTC.